Described below is a single TCR beta chain sequence and its context. Its antigen is undetermined. In the PCR, 60 Vbeta and 13 Jbeta primers were used. The assay was immunoSEQ multiplex PCR, and TCRdb's table has in-frame clones only and misses some. This table holds some 100,000 clones, about 70% found once. The sample originates from a study of cytomegalovirus exposure and HLA in healthy donors. Findings and caveats of the study: Another analysis was done later, and it associated approximately 18,000 TCR beta sequences with HLA alleles at 0.05 false discovery rate. In vitro confirmation showed three CMV-associated chains to be CMV antigen specific. Further analysis, carried out later, found HLA-associated TCR beta chains more clonally expanded than equally common other chains.

Unmatched junction bases numbered 5, after V lost 3 bases and J lost 6 bases. Germline V gene sequence: CDR1 SGDLS, CDR2 YYNGEE. The CDR3 loop spans 14 amino acids. Sequenced sample: PBMCs. The chain recombines TRBV9 with TRBJ2-2; 7 bases are shared with TRBD1. The TCR comes from a woman aged 18-29 years in good health and CMV-seropositive. The CDR3 sequence: CASSAETGPGELFF. The CDR3 coding sequence is TGTGCCAGCAGCGCCGAGACAGGGCCCGGGGAGCTGTTTTTT.